This T cell receptor beta chain came from a study of blood T cell repertoires in COVID-19. The length of the CDR3 is 13 residues. The junction had 5 bases not matched to a gene; V was cut back by 8 bases and J by 0 bases. Germline CDR1 reads SQVTM; CDR2 reads ANQGSEA. Using immunoSEQ multiplex PCR, the repertoire was profiled, and TCRdb retains in-frame clones only, with some absent. The repertoire consists of 200,000 to 300,000 clones, with around 90% occurring once and the leading ten covering over 0.65%. The V gene is TRBV29-1, the J gene TRBJ1-1; 8 nucleotides align to TRBD1. The TCR originated in a man aged 30-40 years with COVID-19, enrolled during active disease. Sequencing input: peripheral blood. For the CDR3, the DNA is TGCAGCTCGCGGACAGGGATGAACACTGAAGCTTTCTTT. Protein: CSSRTGMNTEAFF.